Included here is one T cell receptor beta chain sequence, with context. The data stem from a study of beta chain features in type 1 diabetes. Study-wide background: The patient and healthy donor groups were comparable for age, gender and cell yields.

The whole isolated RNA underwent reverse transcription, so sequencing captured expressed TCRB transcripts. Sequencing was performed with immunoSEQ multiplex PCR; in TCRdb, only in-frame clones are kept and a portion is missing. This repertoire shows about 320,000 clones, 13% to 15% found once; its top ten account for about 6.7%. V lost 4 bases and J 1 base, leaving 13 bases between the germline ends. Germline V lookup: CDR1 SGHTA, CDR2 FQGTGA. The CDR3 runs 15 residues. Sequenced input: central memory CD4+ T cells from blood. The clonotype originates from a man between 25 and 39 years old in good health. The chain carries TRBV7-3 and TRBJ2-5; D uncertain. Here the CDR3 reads CASSSFNVPQETQYF. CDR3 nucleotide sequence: TGTGCCAGCAGCTCGTTCAACGTACCCCAAGAGACCCAGTACTTC.